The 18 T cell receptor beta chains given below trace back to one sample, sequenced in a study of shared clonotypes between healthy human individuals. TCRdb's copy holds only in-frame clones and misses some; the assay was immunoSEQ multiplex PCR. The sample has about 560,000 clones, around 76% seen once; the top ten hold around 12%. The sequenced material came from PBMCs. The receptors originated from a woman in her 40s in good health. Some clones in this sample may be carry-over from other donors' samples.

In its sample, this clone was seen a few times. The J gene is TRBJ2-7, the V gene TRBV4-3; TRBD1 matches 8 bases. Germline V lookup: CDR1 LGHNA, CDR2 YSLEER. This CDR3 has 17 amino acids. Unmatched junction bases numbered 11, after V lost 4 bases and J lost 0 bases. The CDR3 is CASSPDRGGLSSYEQYF. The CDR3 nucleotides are TGCGCCAGCAGCCCAGACAGGGGCGGCCTCAGCTCCTACGAGCAGTACTTC.

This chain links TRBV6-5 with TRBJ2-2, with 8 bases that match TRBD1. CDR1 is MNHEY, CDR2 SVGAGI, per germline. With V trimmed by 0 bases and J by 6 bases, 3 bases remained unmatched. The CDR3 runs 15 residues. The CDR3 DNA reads TGTGCCAGCAGTTACTCGTCGGGACAGGCCGGGGAGCTGTTTTTT. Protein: CASSYSSGQAGELFF.

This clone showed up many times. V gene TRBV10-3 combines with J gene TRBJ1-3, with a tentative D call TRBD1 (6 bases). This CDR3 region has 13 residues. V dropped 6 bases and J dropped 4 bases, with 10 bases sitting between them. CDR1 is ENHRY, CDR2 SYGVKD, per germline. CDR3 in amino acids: CAIRDSLGNTIYF. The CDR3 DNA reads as TGTGCCATCAGGGACAGTCTGGGAAACACCATATATTTT.

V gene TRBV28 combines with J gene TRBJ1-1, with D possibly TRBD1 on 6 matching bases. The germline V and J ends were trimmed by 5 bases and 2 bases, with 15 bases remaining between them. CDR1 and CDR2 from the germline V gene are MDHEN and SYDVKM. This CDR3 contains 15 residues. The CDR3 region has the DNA TGTGCCAGCAGTCTAGGTGGACAGAGTAACACTGAAGCTTTCTTT. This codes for CASSLGGQSNTEAFF.

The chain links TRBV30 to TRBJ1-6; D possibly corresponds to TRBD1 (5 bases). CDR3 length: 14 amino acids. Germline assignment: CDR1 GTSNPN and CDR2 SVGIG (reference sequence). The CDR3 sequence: CARQTASWDSPLHF. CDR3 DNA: TGTGCTCGCCAGACAGCTTCTTGGGATTCACCCCTCCACTTT. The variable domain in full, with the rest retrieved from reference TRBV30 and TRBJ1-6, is SQTIHQWPATLVQPVGSPLSLECTVEGTSNPNLYWYRQAAGRGLQLLFYSVGIGQISSEVPQNLSASRPQDRQFILSSKKLLLSDSGFYLCARQTASWDSPLHFGNGTRLTVT.

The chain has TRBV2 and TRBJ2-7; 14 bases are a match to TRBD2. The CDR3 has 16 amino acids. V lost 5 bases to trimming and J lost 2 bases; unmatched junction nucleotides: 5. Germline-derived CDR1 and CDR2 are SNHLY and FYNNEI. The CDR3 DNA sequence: TGTGCCAGCAGTCCCGGACTAGCGGGAGGAGCCTACGAGCAGTACTTC. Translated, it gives CASSPGLAGGAYEQYF.

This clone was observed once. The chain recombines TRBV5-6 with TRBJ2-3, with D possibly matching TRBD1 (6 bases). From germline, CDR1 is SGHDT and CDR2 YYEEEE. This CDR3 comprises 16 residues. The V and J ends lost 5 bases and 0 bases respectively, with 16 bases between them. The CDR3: CASSQTGTPSTDTQYF. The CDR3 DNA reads TGTGCCAGCAGTCAAACCGGGACACCTAGCACAGATACGCAGTATTTT.

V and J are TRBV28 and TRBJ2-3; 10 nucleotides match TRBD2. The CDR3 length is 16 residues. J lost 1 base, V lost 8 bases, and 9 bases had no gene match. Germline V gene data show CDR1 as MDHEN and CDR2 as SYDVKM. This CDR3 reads CASPDPLAGGTDTQYF. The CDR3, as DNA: TGTGCCAGCCCCGACCCCCTAGCGGGGGGCACAGATACGCAGTATTTT.

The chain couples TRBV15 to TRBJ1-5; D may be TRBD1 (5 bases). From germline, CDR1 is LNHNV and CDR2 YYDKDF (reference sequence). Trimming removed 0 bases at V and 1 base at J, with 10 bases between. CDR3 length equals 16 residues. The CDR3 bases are TGTGCCACCAGCAGAGATTCGGCAGGGAGCAATCAGCCCCAGCATTTT. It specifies CATSRDSAGSNQPQHF.

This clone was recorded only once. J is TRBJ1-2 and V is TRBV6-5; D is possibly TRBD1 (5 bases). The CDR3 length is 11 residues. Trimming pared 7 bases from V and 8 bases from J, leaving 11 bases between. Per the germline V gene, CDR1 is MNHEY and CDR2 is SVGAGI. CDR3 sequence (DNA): TGTGCCAGCACGGGGGGAAGGGGCTACACCTTC. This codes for CASTGGRGYTF.

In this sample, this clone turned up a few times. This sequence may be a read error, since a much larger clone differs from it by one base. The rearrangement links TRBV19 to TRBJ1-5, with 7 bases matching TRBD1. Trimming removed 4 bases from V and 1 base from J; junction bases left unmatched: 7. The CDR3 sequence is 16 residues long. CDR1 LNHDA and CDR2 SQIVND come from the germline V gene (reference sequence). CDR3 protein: CASSTMTGTSNQPQHF. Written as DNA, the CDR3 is TGTGCCAGTAGTACGATGACAGGGACGAGCAATCAGCCCCAGCATTTT.

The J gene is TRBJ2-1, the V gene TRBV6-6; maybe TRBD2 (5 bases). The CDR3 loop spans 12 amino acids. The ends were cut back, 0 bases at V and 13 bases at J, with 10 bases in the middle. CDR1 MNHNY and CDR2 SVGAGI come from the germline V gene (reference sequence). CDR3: CASSYSGGPQFF. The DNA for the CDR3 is TGTGCCAGCAGTTACTCGGGCGGGCCCCAGTTCTTC.

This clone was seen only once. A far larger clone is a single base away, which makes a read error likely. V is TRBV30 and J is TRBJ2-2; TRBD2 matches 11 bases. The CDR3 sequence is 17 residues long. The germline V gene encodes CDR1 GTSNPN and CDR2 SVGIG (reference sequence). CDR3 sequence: CASNPTSGMVRTVELFF. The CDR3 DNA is TGTGCCTCAAACCCGACTAGCGGGATGGTTCGCACCGTGGAGCTGTTTTTT.

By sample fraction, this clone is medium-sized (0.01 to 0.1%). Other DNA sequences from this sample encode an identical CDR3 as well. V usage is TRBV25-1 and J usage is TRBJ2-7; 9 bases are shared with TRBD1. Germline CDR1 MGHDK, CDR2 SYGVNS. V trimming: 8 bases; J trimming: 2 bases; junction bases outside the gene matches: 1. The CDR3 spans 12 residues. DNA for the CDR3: TGTGCCAGCGGGACAGGGACCTACGAGCAGTACTTC. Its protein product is CASGTGTYEQYF.

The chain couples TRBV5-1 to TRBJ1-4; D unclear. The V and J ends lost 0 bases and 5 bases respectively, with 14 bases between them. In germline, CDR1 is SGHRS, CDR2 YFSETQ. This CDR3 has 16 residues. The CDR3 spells CASSLGGGSSNEKLFF. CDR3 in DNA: TGCGCCAGCAGCTTGGGAGGAGGGTCCTCGAATGAAAAACTGTTTTTT.

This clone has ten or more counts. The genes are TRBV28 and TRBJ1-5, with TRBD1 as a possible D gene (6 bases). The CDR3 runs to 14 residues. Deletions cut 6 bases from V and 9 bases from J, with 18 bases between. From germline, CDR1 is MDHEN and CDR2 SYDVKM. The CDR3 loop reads CASRTGTIPLPQHF. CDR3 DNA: TGTGCCAGCAGGACCGGGACAATCCCGCTGCCCCAGCATTTT.

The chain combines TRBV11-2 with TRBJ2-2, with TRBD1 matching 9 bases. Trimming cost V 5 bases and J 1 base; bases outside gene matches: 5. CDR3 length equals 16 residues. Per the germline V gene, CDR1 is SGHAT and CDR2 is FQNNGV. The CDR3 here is CASSPRQGENTGELFF. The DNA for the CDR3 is TGTGCCAGCAGCCCCCGACAGGGGGAGAACACCGGGGAGCTGTTTTTT.

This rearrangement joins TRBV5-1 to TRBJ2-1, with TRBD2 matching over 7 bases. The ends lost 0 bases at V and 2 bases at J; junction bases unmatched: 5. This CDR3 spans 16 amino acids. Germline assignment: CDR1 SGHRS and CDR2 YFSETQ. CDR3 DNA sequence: TGCGCCAGCAGCTTGGTAGTGGGAGGGGCCTACAATGAGCAGTTCTTC. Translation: CASSLVVGGAYNEQFF.